The present T cell receptor (beta chain) was sequenced within a study of STAT5B mutations in CD4+ large granular lymphocyte leukemia. General observations from the study: Higher CD4+ than CD8+ T-LGLL clonality might reflect small sample size.

The CDR3 has 12 amino acids. Trimming took 2 bases from V and 8 from J, leaving 9 bases between them. In germline, CDR1 is MNHNY, CDR2 SVGAGI (reference sequence). Turning to this clone: Its antigen is not identified.

Assay used: immunoSEQ multiplex PCR; TCRdb lists only in-frame clones, some missing. Here the sample spans roughly 35,000 clones, approximately 71% being singletons. This clonotype originated in a human donor in good health. The sequencing input was CD4+ T cells from blood buffy coats. This chain joins TRBV6-6 and TRBJ1-2, with D possibly matching TRBD1 (5 bases). CDR3 loop: CASSYLEGGYTF. Here the CDR3 DNA reads TGTGCCAGCAGTTACCTCGAGGGGGGCTACACCTTC.